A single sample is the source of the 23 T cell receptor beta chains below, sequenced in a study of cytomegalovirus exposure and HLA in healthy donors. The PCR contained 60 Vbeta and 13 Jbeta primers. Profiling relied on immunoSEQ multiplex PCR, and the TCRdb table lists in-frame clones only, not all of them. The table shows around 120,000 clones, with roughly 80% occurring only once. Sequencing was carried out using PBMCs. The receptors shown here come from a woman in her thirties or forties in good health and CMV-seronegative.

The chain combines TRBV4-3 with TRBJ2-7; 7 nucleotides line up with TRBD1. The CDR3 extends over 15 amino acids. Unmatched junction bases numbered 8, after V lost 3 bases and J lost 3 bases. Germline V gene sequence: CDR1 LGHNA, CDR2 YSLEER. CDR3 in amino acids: CASSQTWDSLYEQYF. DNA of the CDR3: TGCGCCAGCAGCCAGACCTGGGACAGCCTCTACGAGCAGTACTTC.

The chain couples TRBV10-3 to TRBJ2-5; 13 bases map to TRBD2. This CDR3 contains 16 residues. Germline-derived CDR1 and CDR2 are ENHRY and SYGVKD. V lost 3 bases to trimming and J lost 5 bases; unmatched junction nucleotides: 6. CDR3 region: CAISDSGLAGQETQYF. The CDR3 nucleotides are TGTGCCATCAGTGACTCGGGACTAGCGGGACAGGAGACCCAGTACTTC.

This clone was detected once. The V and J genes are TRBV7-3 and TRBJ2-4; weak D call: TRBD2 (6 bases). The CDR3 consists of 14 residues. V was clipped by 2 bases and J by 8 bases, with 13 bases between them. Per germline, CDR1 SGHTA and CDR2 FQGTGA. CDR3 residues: CASSLGTSKDIQYF. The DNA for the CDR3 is TGTGCCAGCAGCTTAGGGACTTCCAAGGACATTCAGTACTTC.

CDR3 residues: CASSSGNSYEQYF. In DNA form, the CDR3 reads TGTGCCAGCAGCAGCGGAAATAGCTACGAGCAGTACTTC. The chain is built from TRBV9 and TRBJ2-7; tentatively, D is TRBD2 (5 bases). CDR3 length equals 13 residues. The V gene lost 4 bases and the J gene lost 3 bases, with 11 bases spanning the gap. From germline, CDR1 is SGDLS and CDR2 YYNGEE.

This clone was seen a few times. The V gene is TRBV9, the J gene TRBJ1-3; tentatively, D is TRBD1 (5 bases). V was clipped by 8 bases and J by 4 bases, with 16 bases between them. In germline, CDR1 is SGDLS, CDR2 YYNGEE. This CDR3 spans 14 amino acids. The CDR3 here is CASDKTGYGNTIYF. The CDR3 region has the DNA TGTGCCAGTGATAAAACAGGCTACGGAAACACCATATATTTT.

The CDR3 region is CASSQADSRAFF. The CDR3 DNA reads TGTGCCAGCAGTCAAGCAGACAGCCGGGCTTTCTTT. The chain has TRBV11-2 and TRBJ1-1; D perhaps matches TRBD1 (5 bases). CDR1 and CDR2 from the germline V gene are SGHAT and FQNNGV. This CDR3 region has 12 residues. Trimming shortened V by 6 bases and J by 11 bases, and 16 bases separated the two germline ends.

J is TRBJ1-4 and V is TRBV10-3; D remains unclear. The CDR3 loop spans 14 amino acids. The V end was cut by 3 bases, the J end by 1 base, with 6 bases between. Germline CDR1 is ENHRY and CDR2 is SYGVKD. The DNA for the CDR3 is TGTGCCATCAGTGACGGGGAAACTAATGAAAAACTGTTTTTT. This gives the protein CAISDGETNEKLFF.

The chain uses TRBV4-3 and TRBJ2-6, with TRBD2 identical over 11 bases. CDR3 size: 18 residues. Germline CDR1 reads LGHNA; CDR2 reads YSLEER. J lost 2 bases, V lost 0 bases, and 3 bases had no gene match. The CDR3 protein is CASSQESSGRAGANVLTF. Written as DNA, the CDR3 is TGCGCCAGCAGCCAAGAGAGTAGCGGGAGGGCTGGGGCCAACGTCCTGACTTTC.

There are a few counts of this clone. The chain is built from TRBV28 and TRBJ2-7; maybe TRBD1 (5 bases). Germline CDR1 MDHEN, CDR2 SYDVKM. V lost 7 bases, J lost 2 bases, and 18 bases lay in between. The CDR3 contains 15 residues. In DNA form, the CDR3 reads TGTGCCAGCACCTCATCAGGGATCTCGACCTACGAGCAGTACTTC. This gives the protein CASTSSGISTYEQYF.

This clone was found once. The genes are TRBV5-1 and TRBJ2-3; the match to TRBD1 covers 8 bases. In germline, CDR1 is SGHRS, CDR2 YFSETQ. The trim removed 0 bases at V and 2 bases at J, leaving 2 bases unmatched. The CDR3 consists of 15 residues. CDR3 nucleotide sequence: TGCGCCAGCAGCTTGGCGGGACAGGCCACAGATACGCAGTATTTT. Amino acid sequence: CASSLAGQATDTQYF.

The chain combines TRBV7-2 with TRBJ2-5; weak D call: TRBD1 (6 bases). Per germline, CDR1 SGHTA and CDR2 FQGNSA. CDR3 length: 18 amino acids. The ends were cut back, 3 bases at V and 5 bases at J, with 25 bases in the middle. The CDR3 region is CASSFELGSDRRGETQYF. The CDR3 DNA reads TGTGCCAGCAGCTTTGAGCTTGGTTCGGACAGAAGAGGGGAGACCCAGTACTTC.

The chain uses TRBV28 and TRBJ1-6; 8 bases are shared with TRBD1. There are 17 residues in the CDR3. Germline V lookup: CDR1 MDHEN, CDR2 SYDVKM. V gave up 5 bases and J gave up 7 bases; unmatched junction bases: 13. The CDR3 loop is CASSARDRSFRNSPLHF. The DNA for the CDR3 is TGTGCCAGCAGTGCCCGGGACAGGTCGTTTCGAAATTCACCCCTCCACTTT. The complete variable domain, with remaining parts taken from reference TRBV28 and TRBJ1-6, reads DVKVTQSSRYLVKRTGEKVFLECVQDMDHENMFWYRQDPGLGLRLIYFSYDVKMKEKGDIPEGYSVSREKKERFSLILESASTNQTSMYLCASSARDRSFRNSPLHFGNGTRLTVT.

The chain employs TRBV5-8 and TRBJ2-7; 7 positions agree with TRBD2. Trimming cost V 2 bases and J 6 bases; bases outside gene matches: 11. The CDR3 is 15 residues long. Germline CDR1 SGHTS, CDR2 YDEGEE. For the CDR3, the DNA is TGTGCCAGCAGCTTCCTCAAGGGAGGGTCGGGCGAGCAGTACTTC. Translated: CASSFLKGGSGEQYF.

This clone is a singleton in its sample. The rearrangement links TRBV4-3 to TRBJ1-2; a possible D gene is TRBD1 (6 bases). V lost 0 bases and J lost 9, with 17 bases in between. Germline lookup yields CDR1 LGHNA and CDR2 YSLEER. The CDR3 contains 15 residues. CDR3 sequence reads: CASSQESGGERSYTF. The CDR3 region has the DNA TGCGCCAGCAGCCAAGAGTCTGGGGGCGAACGCAGCTACACCTTC.

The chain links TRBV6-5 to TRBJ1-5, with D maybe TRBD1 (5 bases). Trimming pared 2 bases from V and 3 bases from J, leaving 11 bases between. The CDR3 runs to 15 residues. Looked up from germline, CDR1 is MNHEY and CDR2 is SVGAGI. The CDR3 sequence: CASSYGAGNNQPQHF. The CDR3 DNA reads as TGTGCCAGCAGTTACGGGGCGGGAAACAATCAGCCCCAGCATTTT.

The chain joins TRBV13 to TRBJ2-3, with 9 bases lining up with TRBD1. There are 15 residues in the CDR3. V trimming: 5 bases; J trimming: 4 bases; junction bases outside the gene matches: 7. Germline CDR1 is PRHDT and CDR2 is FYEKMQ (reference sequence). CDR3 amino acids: CASSRTGEVPDTQYF. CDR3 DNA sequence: TGTGCCAGCAGCCGGACAGGGGAGGTCCCAGATACGCAGTATTTT.

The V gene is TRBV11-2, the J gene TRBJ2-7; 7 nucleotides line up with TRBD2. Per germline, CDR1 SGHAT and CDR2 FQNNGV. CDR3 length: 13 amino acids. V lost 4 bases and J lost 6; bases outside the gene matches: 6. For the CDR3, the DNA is TGTGCCAGCAGCTCGACCGGGGGGTTCGAGCAGTACTTC. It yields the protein CASSSTGGFEQYF.

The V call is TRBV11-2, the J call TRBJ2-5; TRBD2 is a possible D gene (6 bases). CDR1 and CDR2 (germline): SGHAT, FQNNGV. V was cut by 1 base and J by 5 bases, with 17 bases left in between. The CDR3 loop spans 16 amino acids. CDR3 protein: CASSLGGGASWETQYF. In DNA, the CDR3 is TGTGCCAGCAGCTTAGGAGGCGGGGCGTCCTGGGAGACCCAGTACTTC.

CDR3 DNA sequence: TGCGCCAGCAGCCAAGGAGGGAGGGGAAGAGGCAATCAGCCCCAGCATTTT. It translates to CASSQGGRGRGNQPQHF. The chain joins TRBV4-1 to TRBJ1-5; D possibly corresponds to TRBD1 (5 bases). The CDR3 length is 17 residues. Germline V gene sequence: CDR1 MGHRA, CDR2 YSYEKL. V lost 1 base, J lost 2 bases, and 15 bases lay in between.

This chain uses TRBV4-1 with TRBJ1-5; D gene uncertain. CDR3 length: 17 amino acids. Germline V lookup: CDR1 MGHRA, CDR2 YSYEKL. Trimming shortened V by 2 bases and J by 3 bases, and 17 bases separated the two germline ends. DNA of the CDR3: TGCGCCAGCAGCCAATTCTCCCCGGGAGGCTCCAATCAGCCCCAGCATTTT. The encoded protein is CASSQFSPGGSNQPQHF.

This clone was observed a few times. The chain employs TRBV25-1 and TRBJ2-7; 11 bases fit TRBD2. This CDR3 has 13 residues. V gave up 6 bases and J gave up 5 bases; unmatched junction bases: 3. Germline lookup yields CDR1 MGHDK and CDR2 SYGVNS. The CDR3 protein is CASRLAGDNEQYF. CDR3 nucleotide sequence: TGTGCCAGCAGACTAGCGGGAGATAACGAGCAGTACTTC.

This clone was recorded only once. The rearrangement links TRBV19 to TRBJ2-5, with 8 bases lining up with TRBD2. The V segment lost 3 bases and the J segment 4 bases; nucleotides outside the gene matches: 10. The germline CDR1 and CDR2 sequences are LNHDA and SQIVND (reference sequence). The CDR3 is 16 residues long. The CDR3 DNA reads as TGTGCCAGTAGTATCCGACCTTCTAGCGGGTTAGAGACCCAGTACTTC. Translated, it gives CASSIRPSSGLETQYF.

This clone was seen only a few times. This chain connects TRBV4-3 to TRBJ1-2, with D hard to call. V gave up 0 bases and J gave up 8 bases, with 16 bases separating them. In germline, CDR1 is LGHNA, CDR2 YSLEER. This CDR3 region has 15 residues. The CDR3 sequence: CASSQDSMPPGGYTF. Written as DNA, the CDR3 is TGCGCCAGCAGCCAAGATAGCATGCCCCCGGGAGGCTACACCTTC.